This is a list of T cell receptor beta chains from one sample in a study of cytomegalovirus exposure and HLA in healthy donors. Sequencing used immunoSEQ multiplex PCR; TCRdb keeps in-frame clones, though not all of them. The sample lists approximately 200,000 clones, roughly four fifths occurring once. What was sequenced was PBMCs. The receptors stem from a girl between 10 and 17 years old in good health and CMV-seronegative. The CDR3 runs from the conserved cysteine through the conserved F or W. A D gene is named only where the DNA matches it firmly. The size field is filled for only some rows; it gives once, few, many or a size class.

CDR3aa: CASSKAEVNTEAFF
CDR3nt: TGTGCCAGCAGTAAGGCTGAGGTGAACACTGAAGCTTTCTTT
len: 14
j_gene: TRBJ1-1
abundance: NA
v_gene: TRBV6-1
d_gene: NA

CDR3aa: CASSPSLLNDRTEAFF
CDR3nt: TGTGCCAGCTCACCGTCCCTCCTGAATGACAGAACTGAAGCTTTCTTT
len: 16
j_gene: TRBJ1-1
abundance: NA
v_gene: TRBV18
d_gene: NA

CDR3aa: CASSSGAGQKNYGYTF
CDR3nt: TGTGCCAGCAGTTCAGGGGCGGGACAGAAAAACTATGGCTACACCTTC
len: 16
j_gene: TRBJ1-2
abundance: NA
v_gene: TRBV7-9
d_gene: TRBD1

CDR3aa: CASSSSGRAYNEQFF
CDR3nt: TGTGCCAGCAGCTCTAGCGGGAGGGCCTACAATGAGCAGTTCTTC
len: 15
j_gene: TRBJ2-1
abundance: NA
v_gene: TRBV9
d_gene: TRBD2

CDR3aa: CATSRRDSPLHF
CDR3nt: TGTGCCACCTCCCGCAGGGATTCACCCCTCCACTTT
len: 12
j_gene: TRBJ1-6
abundance: once
v_gene: TRBV5-8
d_gene: NA

CDR3aa: CASSLSSGNTIYF
CDR3nt: TGTGCCAGCAGTCTAAGCTCTGGAAACACCATATATTTT
len: 13
j_gene: TRBJ1-3
abundance: NA
v_gene: TRBV28
d_gene: NA

CDR3aa: CASSLGHSSSYEQYF
CDR3nt: TGTGCCAGCAGTCTGGGACACTCGAGCTCCTACGAGCAGTACTTC
len: 15
j_gene: TRBJ2-7
abundance: once
v_gene: TRBV27
d_gene: NA

CDR3aa: CASSTANSPLHF
CDR3nt: TGTGCCAGCAGTACAGCTAATTCACCCCTCCACTTT
len: 12
j_gene: TRBJ1-6
abundance: NA
v_gene: TRBV6-5
d_gene: NA

CDR3aa: CASSEKTGSYGYTF
CDR3nt: TGTGCCAGTAGTGAAAAGACGGGTTCCTATGGCTACACCTTC
len: 14
j_gene: TRBJ1-2
abundance: NA
v_gene: TRBV19
d_gene: NA

CDR3aa: CASSSEPETQYF
CDR3nt: TGTGCCAGCAGCTCGGAGCCTGAGACCCAGTACTTC
len: 12
j_gene: TRBJ2-5
abundance: NA
v_gene: TRBV11-3
d_gene: NA

CDR3aa: CASSEFASSGYEQYF
CDR3nt: TGTGCCAGCAGTGAATTTGCTAGCTCGGGCTACGAGCAGTACTTC
len: 15
j_gene: TRBJ2-7
abundance: NA
v_gene: TRBV25-1
d_gene: NA

CDR3aa: CASSFLLSKGGYYEQYF
CDR3nt: TGCGCCAGCAGCTTTTTACTCAGTAAAGGCGGCTACTACGAGCAGTACTTC
len: 17
j_gene: TRBJ2-7
abundance: NA
v_gene: TRBV5-1
d_gene: NA

CDR3aa: CASRTPTGPEAFF
CDR3nt: TGTGCCAGCAGGACCCCGACAGGGCCTGAAGCTTTCTTT
len: 13
j_gene: TRBJ1-1
abundance: NA
v_gene: TRBV27
d_gene: TRBD1

CDR3aa: CASSRISGQGIYTF
CDR3nt: TGTGCCAGTAGTCGAATCTCGGGACAGGGTATCTACACCTTC
len: 14
j_gene: TRBJ1-2
abundance: NA
v_gene: TRBV19
d_gene: TRBD1

CDR3aa: CASSQVGQPSGYTF
CDR3nt: TGTGCCAGCAGCCAAGTGGGCCAGCCGTCGGGCTACACCTTC
len: 14
j_gene: TRBJ1-2
abundance: NA
v_gene: TRBV4-2
d_gene: NA

CDR3aa: CASSPGGGYTF
CDR3nt: TGTGCCAGCAGCCCAGGGGGTGGCTACACCTTC
len: 11
j_gene: TRBJ1-2
abundance: few
v_gene: TRBV28
d_gene: TRBD1

CDR3aa: CASSPPQDISTQYF
CDR3nt: TGTGCCAGCTCACCACCTCAGGACATTTCAACCCAGTACTTC
len: 14
j_gene: TRBJ2-5
abundance: NA
v_gene: TRBV18
d_gene: NA

CDR3aa: CASSPTMLGGWDYEQYF
CDR3nt: TGTGCCAGTAGTCCAACGATGCTTGGGGGGTGGGACTACGAGCAGTACTTC
len: 17
j_gene: TRBJ2-7
abundance: few
v_gene: TRBV19
d_gene: NA

CDR3aa: CAISGTGEGKSEAFF
CDR3nt: TGTGCCATCAGTGGGACAGGGGAAGGTAAATCTGAAGCTTTCTTT
len: 15
j_gene: TRBJ1-1
abundance: NA
v_gene: TRBV10-3
d_gene: TRBD1

CDR3aa: CASSPGRQREAFF
CDR3nt: TGTGCCAGCAGTCCCGGTCGACAGAGAGAAGCTTTCTTT
len: 13
j_gene: TRBJ1-1
abundance: NA
v_gene: TRBV27
d_gene: NA